This T cell receptor beta chain was obtained from a study of OX40 agonist ivuxolimab in advanced cancers. Study details: Partial responses were achieved by three patients: one hepatocellular carcinoma, two cutaneous melanoma. Study-wide findings and caveats: Clones of CD4+ and CD8+ blood T cells grew by week 6 at doses of 0.1 to 3.0 mg/kg.

On this clone itself: Its specificity is unknown.

Here immunoSEQ multiplex PCR was the method, and the copy in TCRdb shows in-frame clones only, minus some. The sample yields fewer than 25,000 clones, about 83% seen once. The sequence came from an adult with an advanced solid tumor such as melanoma, head and neck, liver or kidney cancer. Sequenced here: CD4+ or CD8+ T cells sorted from blood, sampled in a trial of the OX40 agonist ivuxolimab.

This CDR3 reads CASSLESTNPLTNTEAFF. The CDR3 DNA follows: TGTGCCAGCAGCTTAGAAAGTACGAATCCGTTAACGAACACTGAAGCTTTCTTT. The chain recombines TRBV11-2 with TRBJ1-1; no clear D. Germline loops: CDR1 SGHAT, CDR2 FQNNGV. V was shortened by 0 bases and J by 1 base, with 18 bases between the two germline ends. CDR3 length equals 18 residues. The full variable domain, in which reference TRBV11-2 and TRBJ1-1 provide the parts outside the CDR3, is EAGVAQSPRYKIIEKRQSVAFWCNPISGHATLYWYQQILGQGPKLLIQFQNNGVVDDSQLPKDRFSAERLKGVDSTLKIQPAKLEDSAVYLCASSLESTNPLTNTEAFFGQGTRLTVV.